The rows below give T cell receptor beta chains drawn from one sample of a study of blood T cell repertoires in COVID-19. Assay: immunoSEQ multiplex PCR; the TCRdb copy retains only in-frame clones and omits some. The sample lists roughly 350,000 clones; around 91% were seen once. The sequencing input was peripheral blood. The receptors originated from a woman younger than 35 who had recovered from COVID-19. The CDR3 runs from the conserved cysteine through the conserved F or W. The D gene is left open where the match is weak. Part of the rows lack a size; the others show once, few, many or a class for expanded clones.

D gene,V gene,J gene,clone size,CDR3 protein,CDR3 DNA
NA,TRBV2,TRBJ1-5,NA,CASSADRTYSNQPQHF,TGTGCCAGCTCGGCCGACAGAACTTATAGCAATCAGCCCCAGCATTTT
TRBD2,TRBV25-1,TRBJ2-1,NA,CASSDGLALPNEQFF,TGTGCCAGCAGTGATGGACTAGCGTTACCAAATGAGCAGTTCTTC
TRBD1,TRBV5-1,TRBJ1-5,few,CASSFGTGGSQPQHF,TGCGCCAGCAGCTTCGGGACAGGGGGAAGTCAGCCCCAGCATTTT
TRBD1,TRBV3-1/TRBV3-2,TRBJ2-3,NA,CASSQVPGSGGPDTQYF,TGTGCCAGCAGCCAGGTTCCCGGGTCAGGGGGACCAGATACGCAGTATTTT
TRBD2,TRBV7-2,TRBJ2-1,once,CASSSGLAYNEQFF,TGTGCCAGCAGCTCAGGACTAGCCTACAATGAGCAGTTCTTC
NA,TRBV18,TRBJ1-6,NA,CASSGVGDSPLHF,TGTGCCAGCTCAGGTGTCGGAGATTCACCCCTCCACTTT
TRBD2,TRBV24-1,TRBJ2-1,NA,CATSGRREGRYNEQFF,TGTGCCACCAGTGGAAGGCGGGAGGGCCGCTACAATGAGCAGTTCTTC
TRBD1,TRBV7-8,TRBJ1-2,NA,CASSSRRRDRVDYGYTF,TGTGCCAGCAGCTCGAGACGACGGGACAGGGTGGATTATGGCTACACCTTC
TRBD1,TRBV3-1/TRBV3-2,TRBJ2-6,NA,CASSHFGDRAHVLTF,TGTGCCAGCAGCCACTTCGGGGACAGGGCTCACGTCCTGACTTTC
TRBD2,TRBV10-3,TRBJ2-1,NA,CAIPRTSGFSNEQFF,TGTGCCATCCCAAGGACTAGCGGTTTCTCCAATGAGCAGTTCTTC
TRBD1,TRBV19,TRBJ1-2,NA,CASSSGTAFYGYTF,TGTGCCAGTAGTTCCGGGACAGCTTTCTATGGCTACACCTTC
NA,TRBV18,TRBJ1-1,once,CASSPTKNTEAFF,TGTGCCAGCTCACCCACAAAGAACACTGAAGCTTTCTTT
NA,TRBV7-9,TRBJ1-4,NA,CASSLVAEKLFF,TGTGCCAGCAGCTTAGTGGCCGAAAAACTGTTTTTT
NA,TRBV19,TRBJ1-1,NA,CASRISSQVYTEAFF,TGTGCCAGTAGAATCAGTTCACAGGTGTACACTGAAGCTTTCTTT
NA,TRBV2,TRBJ1-1,NA,CASSEQGNTEAFF,TGTGCCAGCAGTGAACAGGGCAACACTGAAGCTTTCTTT
TRBD2,TRBV7-6,TRBJ2-5,NA,CASSARLAGVETQYF,TGTGCCAGCAGCGCGCGACTAGCGGGAGTAGAGACCCAGTACTTC
TRBD2,TRBV5-5,TRBJ2-2,NA,CASSLRGTSGSYGGELFF,TGTGCCAGCAGCCTCCGAGGGACTAGCGGGAGTTACGGCGGGGAGCTGTTTTTT
TRBD2,TRBV13,TRBJ2-4,NA,CASARESDIQYF,TGTGCCAGCGCGCGGGAGTCGGACATTCAGTACTTC
TRBD1,TRBV7-2,TRBJ1-3,NA,CASSSPGGSGNTIYF,TGTGCCAGCAGCTCTCCAGGGGGCTCTGGAAACACCATATATTTT
TRBD1,TRBV27,TRBJ2-5,NA,CASRRGTGGLQETQYF,TGTGCCAGCAGGCGAGGGACAGGGGGTTTACAAGAGACCCAGTACTTC
TRBD2,TRBV3-1/TRBV3-2,TRBJ2-3,NA,CASSLSGSSTDTQYF,TGTGCCAGCAGTCTAAGCGGGAGTAGCACAGATACGCAGTATTTT
NA,TRBV25-1,TRBJ1-5,NA,CASSDSTGLDQPQHF,TGTGCCAGCAGTGACTCAACAGGGTTGGATCAGCCCCAGCATTTT
NA,TRBV5-1,TRBJ1-1,NA,CASSSPAGNTEAFF,TGCGCCAGCAGCTCGCCTGCGGGGAACACTGAAGCTTTCTTT
NA,TRBV11-2,TRBJ1-4,NA,CASSSRVANEKLFF,TGTGCCAGCAGCTCCCGGGTGGCTAATGAAAAACTGTTTTTT